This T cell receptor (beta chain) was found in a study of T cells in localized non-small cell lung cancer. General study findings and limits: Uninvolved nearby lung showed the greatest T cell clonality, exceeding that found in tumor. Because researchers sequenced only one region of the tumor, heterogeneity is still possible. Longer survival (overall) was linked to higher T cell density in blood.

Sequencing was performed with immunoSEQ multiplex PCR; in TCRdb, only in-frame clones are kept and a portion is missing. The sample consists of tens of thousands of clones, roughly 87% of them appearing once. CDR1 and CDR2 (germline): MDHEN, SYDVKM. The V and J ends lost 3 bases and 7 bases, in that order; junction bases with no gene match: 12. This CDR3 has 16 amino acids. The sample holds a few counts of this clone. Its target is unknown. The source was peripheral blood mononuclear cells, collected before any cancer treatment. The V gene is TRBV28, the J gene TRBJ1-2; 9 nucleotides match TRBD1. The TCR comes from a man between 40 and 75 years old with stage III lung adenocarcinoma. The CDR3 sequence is CASSLAGQGLVSGYTF. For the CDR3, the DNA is TGTGCCAGCAGTTTGGCGGGACAGGGCCTTGTTAGTGGCTACACCTTC.